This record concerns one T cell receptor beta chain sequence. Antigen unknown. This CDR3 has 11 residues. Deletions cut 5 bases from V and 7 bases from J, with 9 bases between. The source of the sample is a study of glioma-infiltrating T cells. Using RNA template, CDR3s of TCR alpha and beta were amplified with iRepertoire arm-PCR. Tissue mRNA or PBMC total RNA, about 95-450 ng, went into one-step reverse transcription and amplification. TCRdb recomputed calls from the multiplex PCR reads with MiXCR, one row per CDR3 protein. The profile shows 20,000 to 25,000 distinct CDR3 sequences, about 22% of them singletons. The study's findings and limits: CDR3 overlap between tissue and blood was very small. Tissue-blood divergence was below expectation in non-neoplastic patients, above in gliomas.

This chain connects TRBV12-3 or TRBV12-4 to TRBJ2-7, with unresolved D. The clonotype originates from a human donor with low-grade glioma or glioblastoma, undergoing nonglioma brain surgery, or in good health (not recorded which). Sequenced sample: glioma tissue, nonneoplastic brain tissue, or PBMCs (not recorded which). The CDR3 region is CASSLRQEQYF. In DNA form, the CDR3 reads TGTGCCAGCAGTCTACGGCAGGAGCAGTACTTC.